The sequence of this T cell receptor (beta chain) was determined in a study of T cells in localized non-small cell lung cancer. Germline V gene sequence: CDR1 MNHEY, CDR2 SVGAGI. The trim removed 2 bases at V and 1 base at J, leaving 6 bases unmatched. CDR3 length equals 16 residues. Study outcomes and limitations: Only one tumor region was sequenced, so heterogeneity remains possible. The study detected a median roughly 57 of the top 100 tumor clones in adjacent lung. Higher adjacent-lung clonality was associated with shorter survival. Uninvolved adjacent lung showed peak T cell clonality, exceeding tumor.

Repertoires were generated with immunoSEQ multiplex PCR, while TCRdb's copy carries only in-frame clones and drops some. The sample consists of approximately 30,000 clones, over 75% of them appearing once. With respect to this clone: As yet, its antigen is unknown.

The sequencing here drew on peripheral blood mononuclear cells, taken before any cancer treatment. The sequence was collected from a woman aged 35 to 69 with stage III lung adenocarcinoma. J is TRBJ2-3 and V is TRBV6-5; 7 bases fit TRBD2. The CDR3 nucleotides read TGTGCCAGCAGTTACCTCCGGGACTACGGCACAGATACGCAGTATTTT. This translates into CASSYLRDYGTDTQYF.